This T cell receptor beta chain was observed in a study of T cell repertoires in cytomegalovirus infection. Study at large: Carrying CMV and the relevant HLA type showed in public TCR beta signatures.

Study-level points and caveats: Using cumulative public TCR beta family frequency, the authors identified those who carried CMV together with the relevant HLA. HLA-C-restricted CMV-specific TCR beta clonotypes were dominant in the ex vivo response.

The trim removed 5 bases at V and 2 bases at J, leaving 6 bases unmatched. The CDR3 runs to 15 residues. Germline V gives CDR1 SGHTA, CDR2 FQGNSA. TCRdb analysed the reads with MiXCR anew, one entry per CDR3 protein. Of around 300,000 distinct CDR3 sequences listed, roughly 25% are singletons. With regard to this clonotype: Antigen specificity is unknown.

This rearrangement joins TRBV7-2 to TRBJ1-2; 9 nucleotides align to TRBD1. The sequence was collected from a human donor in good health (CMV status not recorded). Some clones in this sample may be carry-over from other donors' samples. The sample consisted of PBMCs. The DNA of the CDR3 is TGTGCCAGCAGCCAACAGGGGGCGTTAAACTATGGCTACACCTTC. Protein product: CASSQQGALNYGYTF.